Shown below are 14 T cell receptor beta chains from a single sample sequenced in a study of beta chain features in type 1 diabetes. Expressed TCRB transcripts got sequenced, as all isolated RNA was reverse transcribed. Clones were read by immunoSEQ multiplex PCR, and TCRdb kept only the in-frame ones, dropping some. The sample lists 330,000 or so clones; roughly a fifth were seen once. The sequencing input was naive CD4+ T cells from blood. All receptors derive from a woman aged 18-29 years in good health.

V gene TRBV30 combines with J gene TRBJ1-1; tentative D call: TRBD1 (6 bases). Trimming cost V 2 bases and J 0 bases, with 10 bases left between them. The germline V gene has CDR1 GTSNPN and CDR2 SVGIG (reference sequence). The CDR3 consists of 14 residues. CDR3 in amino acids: CAWSFRTVNTEAFF. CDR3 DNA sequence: TGTGCCTGGAGTTTTAGGACAGTGAACACTGAAGCTTTCTTT.

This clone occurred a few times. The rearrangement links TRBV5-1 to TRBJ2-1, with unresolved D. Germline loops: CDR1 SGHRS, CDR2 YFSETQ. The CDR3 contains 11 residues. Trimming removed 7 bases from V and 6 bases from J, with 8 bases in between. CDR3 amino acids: CASGVSNEQFF. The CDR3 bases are TGCGCCAGCGGAGTCTCCAATGAGCAGTTCTTC.

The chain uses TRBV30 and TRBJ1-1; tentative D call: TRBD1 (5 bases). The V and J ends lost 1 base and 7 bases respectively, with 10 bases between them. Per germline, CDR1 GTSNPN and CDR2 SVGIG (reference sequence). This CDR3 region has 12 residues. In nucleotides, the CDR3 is TGTGCCTGGAGTGGGGGGGTATTTGAAGCTTTCTTT. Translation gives CAWSGGVFEAFF.

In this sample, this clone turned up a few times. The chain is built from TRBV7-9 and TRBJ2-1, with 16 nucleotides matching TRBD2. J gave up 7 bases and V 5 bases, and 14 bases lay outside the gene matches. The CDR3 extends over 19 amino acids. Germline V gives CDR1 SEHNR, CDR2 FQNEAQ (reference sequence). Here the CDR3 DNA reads TGTGCCAGCAGCCAAATAGGGACTAGCGGGAGGGCCCTCCCAAATGAGCAGTTCTTC. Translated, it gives CASSQIGTSGRALPNEQFF.

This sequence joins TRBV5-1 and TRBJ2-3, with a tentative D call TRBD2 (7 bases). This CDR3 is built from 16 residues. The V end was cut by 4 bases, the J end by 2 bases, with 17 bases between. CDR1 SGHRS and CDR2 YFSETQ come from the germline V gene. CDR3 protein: CASSNLRGTITDTQYF. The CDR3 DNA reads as TGCGCCAGCAGCAACCTAAGGGGGACTATCACAGATACGCAGTATTTT.

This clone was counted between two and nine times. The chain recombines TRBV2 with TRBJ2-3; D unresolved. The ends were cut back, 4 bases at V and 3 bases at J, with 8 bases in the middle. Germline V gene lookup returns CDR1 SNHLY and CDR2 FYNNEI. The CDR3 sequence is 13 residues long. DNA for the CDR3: TGTGCCAGCAGTGGGTTCGGGACAGATACGCAGTATTTT. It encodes CASSGFGTDTQYF. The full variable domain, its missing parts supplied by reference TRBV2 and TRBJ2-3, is EPEVTQTPSHQVTQMGQEVILRCVPISNHLYFYWYRQILGQKVEFLVSFYNNEISEKSEIFDDQFSVERPDGSNFTLKIRSTKLEDSAMYFCASSGFGTDTQYFGPGTRLTVL.

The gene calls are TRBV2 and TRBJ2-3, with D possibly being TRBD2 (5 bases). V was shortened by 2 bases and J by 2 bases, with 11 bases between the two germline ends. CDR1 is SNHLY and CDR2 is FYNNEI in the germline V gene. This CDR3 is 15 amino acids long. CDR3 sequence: CASSESGDVTDTQYF. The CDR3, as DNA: TGTGCCAGCAGTGAATCCGGGGATGTCACAGATACGCAGTATTTT.

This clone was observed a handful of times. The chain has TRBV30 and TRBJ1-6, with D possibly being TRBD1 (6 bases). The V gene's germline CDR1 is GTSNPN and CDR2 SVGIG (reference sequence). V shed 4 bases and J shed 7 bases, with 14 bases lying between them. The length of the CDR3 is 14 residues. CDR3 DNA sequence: TGTGCCTGGACGTTGCGGCAGGGGAATTCACCCCTCCACTTT. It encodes CAWTLRQGNSPLHF. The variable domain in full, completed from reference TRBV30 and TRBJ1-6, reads SQTIHQWPATLVQPVGSPLSLECTVEGTSNPNLYWYRQAAGRGLQLLFYSVGIGQISSEVPQNLSASRPQDRQFILSSKKLLLSDSGFYLCAWTLRQGNSPLHFGNGTRLTVT.

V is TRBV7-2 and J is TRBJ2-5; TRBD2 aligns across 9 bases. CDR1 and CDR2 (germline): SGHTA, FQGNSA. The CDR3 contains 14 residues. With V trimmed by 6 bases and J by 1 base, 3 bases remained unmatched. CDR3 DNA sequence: TGTGCCAGCAGGCCTAGCGGGGTCCAAGAGACCCAGTACTTC. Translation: CASRPSGVQETQYF. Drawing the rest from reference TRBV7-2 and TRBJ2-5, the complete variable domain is GAGVSQSPSNKVTEKGKDVELRCDPISGHTALYWYRQSLGQGLEFLIYFQGNSAPDKSGLPSDRFSAERTGGSVSTLTIQRTQQEDSAVYLCASRPSGVQETQYFGPGTRLLVL.

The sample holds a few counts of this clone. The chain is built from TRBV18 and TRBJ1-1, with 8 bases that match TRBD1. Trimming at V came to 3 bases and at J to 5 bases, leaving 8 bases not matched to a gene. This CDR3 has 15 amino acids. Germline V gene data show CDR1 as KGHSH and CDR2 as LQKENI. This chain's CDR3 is CASSPGTGWDTEAFF. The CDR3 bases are TGTGCCAGCTCACCTGGGACAGGCTGGGATACTGAAGCTTTCTTT. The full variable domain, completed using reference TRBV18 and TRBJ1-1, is NAGVMQNPRHLVRRRGQEARLRCSPMKGHSHVYWYRQLPEEGLKFMVYLQKENIIDESGMPKERFSAEFPKEGPSILRIQQVVRGDSAAYFCASSPGTGWDTEAFFGQGTRLTVV.

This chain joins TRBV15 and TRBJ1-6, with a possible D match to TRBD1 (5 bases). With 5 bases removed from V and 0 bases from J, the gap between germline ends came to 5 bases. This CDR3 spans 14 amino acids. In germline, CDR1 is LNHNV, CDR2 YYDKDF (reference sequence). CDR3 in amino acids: CATSQGSYNSPLHF. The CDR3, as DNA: TGTGCCACCAGCCAGGGCTCCTATAATTCACCCCTCCACTTT.

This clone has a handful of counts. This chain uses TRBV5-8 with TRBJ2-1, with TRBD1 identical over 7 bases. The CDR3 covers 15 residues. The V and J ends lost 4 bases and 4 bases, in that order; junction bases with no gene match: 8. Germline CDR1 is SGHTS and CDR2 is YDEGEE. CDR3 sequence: CASSPGRQGYNEQFF. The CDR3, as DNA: TGTGCCAGCAGCCCGGGGCGACAGGGATACAATGAGCAGTTCTTC. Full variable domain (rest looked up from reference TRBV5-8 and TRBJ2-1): EAGVTQSPTHLIKTRGQQATLRCSPISGHTSVYWYQQALGLGLQFLLWYDEGEERNRGNFPPRFSGRQFPNYSSELNVNALELEDSALYLCASSPGRQGYNEQFFGPGTRLTVL.

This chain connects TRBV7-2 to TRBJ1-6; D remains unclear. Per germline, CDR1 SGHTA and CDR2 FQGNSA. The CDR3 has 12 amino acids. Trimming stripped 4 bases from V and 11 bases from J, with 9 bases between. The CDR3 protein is CASSSTFTPLHF. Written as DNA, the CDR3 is TGTGCCAGCAGCTCGACATTCACACCCCTCCACTTT.

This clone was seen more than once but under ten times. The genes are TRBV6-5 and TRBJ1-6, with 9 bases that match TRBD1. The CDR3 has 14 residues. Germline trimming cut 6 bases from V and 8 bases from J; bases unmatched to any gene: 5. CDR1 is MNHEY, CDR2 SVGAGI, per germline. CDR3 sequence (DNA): TGTGCCAGCAGATTGGGACAGGGTCATTCACCCCTCCACTTT. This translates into CASRLGQGHSPLHF.